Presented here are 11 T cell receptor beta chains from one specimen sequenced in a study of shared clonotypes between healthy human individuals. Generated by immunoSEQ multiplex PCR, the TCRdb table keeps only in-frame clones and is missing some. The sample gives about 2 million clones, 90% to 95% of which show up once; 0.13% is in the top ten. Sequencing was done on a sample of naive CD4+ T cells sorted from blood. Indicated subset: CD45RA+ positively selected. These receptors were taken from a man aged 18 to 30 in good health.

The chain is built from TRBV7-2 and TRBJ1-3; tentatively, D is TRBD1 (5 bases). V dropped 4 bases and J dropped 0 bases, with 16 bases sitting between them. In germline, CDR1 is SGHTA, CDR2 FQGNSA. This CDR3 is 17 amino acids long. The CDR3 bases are TGTGCCAGCAGCTCCAGAACAGGACTGCTCTCTGGAAACACCATATATTTT. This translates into CASSSRTGLLSGNTIYF.

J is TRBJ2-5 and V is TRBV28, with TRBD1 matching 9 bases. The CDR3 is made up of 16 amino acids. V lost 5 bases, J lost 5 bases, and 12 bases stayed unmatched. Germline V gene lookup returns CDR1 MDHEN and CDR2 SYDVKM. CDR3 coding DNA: TGTGCCAGCAGTACCTTACAGGGGGCGATCTGGGAGACCCAGTACTTC. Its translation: CASSTLQGAIWETQYF.

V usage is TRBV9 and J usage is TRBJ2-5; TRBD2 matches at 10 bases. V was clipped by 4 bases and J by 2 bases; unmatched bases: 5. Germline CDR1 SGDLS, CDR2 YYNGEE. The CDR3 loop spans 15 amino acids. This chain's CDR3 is CASSPSGGVQETQYF. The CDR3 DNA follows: TGTGCCAGCAGCCCAAGCGGGGGGGTTCAAGAGACCCAGTACTTC.

The CDR3 region has the DNA TGTGCCAGCAGCTGGGGACAGGGGAAGACTAACTATGGCTACACCTTC. Translated: CASSWGQGKTNYGYTF. The chain recombines TRBV5-4 with TRBJ1-2; 10 positions match TRBD1. V was clipped by 3 bases and J by 0 bases; unmatched bases: 5. From germline, CDR1 is SGHNT and CDR2 YYREEE (reference sequence). This CDR3 comprises 16 residues.

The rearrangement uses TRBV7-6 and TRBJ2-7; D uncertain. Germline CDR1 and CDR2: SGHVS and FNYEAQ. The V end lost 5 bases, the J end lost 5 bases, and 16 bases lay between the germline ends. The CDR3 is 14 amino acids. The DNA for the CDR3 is TGTGCCAGCAGCGACGGAACCCTAGAGAACGAGCAGTACTTC. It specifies CASSDGTLENEQYF.

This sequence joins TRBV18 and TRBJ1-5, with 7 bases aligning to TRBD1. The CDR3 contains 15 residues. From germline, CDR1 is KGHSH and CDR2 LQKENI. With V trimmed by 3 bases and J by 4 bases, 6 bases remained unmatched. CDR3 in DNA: TGTGCCAGCTCACCGACAGGGCTAAAGAATCAGCCCCAGCATTTT. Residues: CASSPTGLKNQPQHF.

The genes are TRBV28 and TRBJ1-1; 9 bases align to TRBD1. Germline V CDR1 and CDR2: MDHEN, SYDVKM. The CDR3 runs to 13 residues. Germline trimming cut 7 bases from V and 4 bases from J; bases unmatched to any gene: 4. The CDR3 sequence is CASTVTGGTEAFF. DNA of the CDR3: TGTGCCAGCACCGTGACAGGGGGCACTGAAGCTTTCTTT.

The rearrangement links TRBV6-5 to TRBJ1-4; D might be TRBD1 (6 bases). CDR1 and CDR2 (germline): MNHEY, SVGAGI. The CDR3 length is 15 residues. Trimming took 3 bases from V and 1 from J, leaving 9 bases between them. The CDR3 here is CASSYPDRTNEKLFF. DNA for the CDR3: TGTGCCAGCAGTTATCCGGACAGAACTAATGAAAAACTGTTTTTT.

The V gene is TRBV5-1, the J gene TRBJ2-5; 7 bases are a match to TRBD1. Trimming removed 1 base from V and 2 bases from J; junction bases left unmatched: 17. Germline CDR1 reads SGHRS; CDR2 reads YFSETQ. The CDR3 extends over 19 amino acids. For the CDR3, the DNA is TGCGCCAGCAGCTTGACCACAGGGGCGCTGGGGCCTATACAAGAGACCCAGTACTTC. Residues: CASSLTTGALGPIQETQYF. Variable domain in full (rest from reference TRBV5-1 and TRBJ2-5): KAGVTQTPRYLIKTRGQQVTLSCSPISGHRSVSWYQQTPGQGLQFLFEYFSETQRNKGNFPGRFSGRQFSNSRSEMNVSTLELGDSALYLCASSLTTGALGPIQETQYFGPGTRLLVL.

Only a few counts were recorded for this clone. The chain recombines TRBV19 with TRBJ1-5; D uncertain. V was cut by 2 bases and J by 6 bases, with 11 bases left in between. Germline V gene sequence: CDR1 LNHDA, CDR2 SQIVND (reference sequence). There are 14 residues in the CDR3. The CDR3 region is CASSIQLLRQPQHF. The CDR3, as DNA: TGTGCCAGTAGTATACAGCTGCTTCGTCAGCCCCAGCATTTT. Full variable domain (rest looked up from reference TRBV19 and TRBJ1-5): DGGITQSPKYLFRKEGQNVTLSCEQNLNHDAMYWYRQDPGQGLRLIYYSQIVNDFQKGDIAEGYSVSREKKESFPLTVTSAQKNPTAFYLCASSIQLLRQPQHFGDGTRLSIL.

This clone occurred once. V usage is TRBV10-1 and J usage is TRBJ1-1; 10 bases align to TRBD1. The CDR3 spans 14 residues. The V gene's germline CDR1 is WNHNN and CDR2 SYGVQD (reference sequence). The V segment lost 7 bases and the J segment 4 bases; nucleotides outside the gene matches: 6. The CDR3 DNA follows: TGCGCCAGCAATACGGACAGGGGGGTCACTGAAGCTTTCTTT. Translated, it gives CASNTDRGVTEAFF.